In this sample, the clone carrying this T cell receptor beta chain turned up once. The data originate from a study of CD8+ T cells in alopecia areata. Study background: In an open-label trial, patients got 5 to 10 mg tofacitinib twice daily. Once tofacitinib had been taken for 6 to 18 months, 6 months off drug followed.

The CDR3 has 8 residues. V lost 4 bases, J lost 11 bases, and 5 bases lay in between. In germline, CDR1 is GTSNPN, CDR2 SVGIG (reference sequence). The treatment denotes: oral pan-JAK inhibitor, 5-10 mg twice daily. Separation by sorting yielded CD4+ and CD8+ T cells from PBMCs. Following extraction, RNA underwent reverse transcription to cDNA, which served as the sequencing template. Sequencing used immunoSEQ multiplex PCR; TCRdb keeps in-frame clones, though not all of them. The sample records about 290,000 clones, 55% to 70% being singletons. The TCR originated in a human donor with alopecia areata. The sequencing used CD4+ T cells sorted from blood, collected at week 24, from a patient treated with tofacitinib. V and J are TRBV30 and TRBJ1-1, with D hard to call. The CDR3 sequence: CAWIGAFF. For the CDR3, the DNA is TGTGCCTGGATTGGGGCTTTCTTT.